The subject of this entry is one T cell receptor beta chain. This sample stems from a study of blood T cells in healthy people across ages. In the study overall: Per every two T cells, about one barcoded beta molecule was captured by template switching.

Primed by a sample-barcoded 5' primer and a J-beta primer mix, a second PCR proceeded for about 6 to 11 cycles. Each CDR3 protein is one row after TCRdb ran MiXCR on the 5' RACE reads. The data hold roughly 1,700,000 distinct CDR3 sequences, with 28% observed a single time. Per the germline V gene, CDR1 is SGDLS and CDR2 is YYNGEE. The junction had 15 bases not matched to a gene; V was cut back by 4 bases and J by 0 bases. The CDR3 runs to 19 residues. This sequence originates from a woman in her 30s in good health. The chain employs TRBV9 and TRBJ2-3, with TRBD1 matching 9 bases. Sample: blood. CDR3 sequence: CASSSGTGRYPSSTDTQYF. The CDR3 region has the DNA TGTGCCAGCAGCTCGGGGACAGGGCGCTATCCTTCTAGCACAGATACGCAGTATTTT. Using reference TRBV9 and TRBJ2-3 for the parts outside the CDR3, the full variable domain is DSGVTQTPKHLITATGQRVTLRCSPRSGDLSVYWYQQSLDQGLQFLIQYYNGEERAKGNILERFSAQQFPDLHSELNLSSLELGDSALYFCASSSGTGRYPSSTDTQYFGPGTRLTVL.